The 30 T cell receptor beta chains listed next were all sequenced from one sample in a study of T-cell reconstitution after alpha-beta-depleted transplantation in children. Construction of the TCRbeta library involved unique molecular identifiers. TCRdb re-analysed the PCR reads in MiXCR, keeping a single row per CDR3 protein. The sample holds about 460,000 distinct CDR3 sequences, about 11% seen once. The material was PBMCs, obtained before TCRalphabeta/CD19-depleted stem cell transplant. These receptors were collected from a child aged 2-15 years with inherited bone marrow failure, due to receive a stem cell transplant.

This clonotype was detected ten times or more. The chain is built from TRBV12-3 or TRBV12-4 and TRBJ1-5, with D uncertain. The V and J ends lost 2 bases and 1 base respectively, with 9 bases between them. The CDR3 runs to 15 residues. The CDR3: CASSLTRQSNQPQHF. CDR3 bases: TGTGCCAGCAGTTTAACCAGGCAGAGCAATCAGCCCCAGCATTTT.

In this sample, this clonotype turned up many times. V is TRBV20-1 and J is TRBJ2-3; a weak D match, TRBD2 (6 bases). V dropped 0 bases and J dropped 4 bases, with 11 bases sitting between them. This CDR3 has 14 amino acids. CDR1 and CDR2 from the germline V gene are DFQATT and SNEGSKA (reference sequence). CDR3 sequence (DNA): TGCAGTGCTAGAGATTCGTCTAGCGCAGATACGCAGTATTTT. It yields the protein CSARDSSSADTQYF.

This clonotype was counted at least ten times. The gene calls are TRBV14 and TRBJ2-1, with 10 bases fitting TRBD2. The CDR3 spans 16 residues. Germline CDR1 SGHDN, CDR2 FVKESK. With 2 bases clipped from V and 6 bases from J, the junction kept 7 bases outside the gene matches. CDR3 DNA sequence: TGTGCCAGCAGCCAACAGACTAGCGGGTATCTCAATGAGCAGTTCTTC. It codes for CASSQQTSGYLNEQFF.

About this clonotype: A single base separates this from a much larger clone, so it may be a read error. V is TRBV6-2 or TRBV6-3 and J is TRBJ2-1; 10 bases are a match to TRBD2. Germline V gives CDR1 MNHEY, CDR2 SVGEGT. The CDR3 sequence is 17 residues long. V trimming: 6 bases; J trimming: 1 base; junction bases outside the gene matches: 9. The CDR3 spells CASSPKREGYSYNEQFF. As DNA, the CDR3 is TGTGCCAGCAGCCCCAAGCGGGAGGGCTATTCCTACAATGAGCAGTTCTTC.

This clonotype appeared many times. The genes are TRBV6-5 and TRBJ2-7; TRBD1 matches at 8 bases. V gave up 2 bases and J gave up 1 base; unmatched junction bases: 13. The CDR3 contains 18 residues. Germline CDR1 MNHEY, CDR2 SVGAGI. The CDR3 nucleotides read TGTGCCAGCAGTTACCTGGCCGGGCCGGGACAGGATTCCTACGAGCAGTACTTC. Its protein is CASSYLAGPGQDSYEQYF.

This clonotype has ten or more counts. The chain employs TRBV10-3 and TRBJ2-7; D gene uncertain. Germline CDR1 ENHRY, CDR2 SYGVKD. The CDR3 sequence is 16 residues long. Trimming removed 6 bases from V and 0 bases from J, with 18 bases in between. The CDR3, as DNA: TGTGCCATCAGCAATCCCGGTGGCGGCCCCTCCTACGAGCAGTACTTC. Translating it yields CAISNPGGGPSYEQYF.

This clonotype was picked up a small number of times. The V call is TRBV6-1, the J call TRBJ2-7; no definite D call. This CDR3 is 15 amino acids long. Germline CDR1 is MNHNS and CDR2 is SASEGT. Trimming cost V 5 bases and J 0 bases, with 14 bases left between them. CDR3 in amino acids: CASSPETHPSYEQYF. The CDR3, as DNA: TGTGCCAGCAGTCCCGAGACTCATCCCTCCTACGAGCAGTACTTC.

The sample holds many counts of this clonotype. As DNA, the CDR3 is TGTGCCACCAGCAGAGATCCCGGGGCAAGCGAGCAGTACTTC. This encodes CATSRDPGASEQYF. This chain connects TRBV15 to TRBJ2-7; the D gene could be TRBD1 or TRBD2 (5 bases each). CDR3 length: 14 residues. V lost 0 bases to trimming and J lost 6 bases, with 12 bases between them. Germline CDR1 reads LNHNV; CDR2 reads YYDKDF (reference sequence).

Many counts were recorded for this clonotype. The CDR3 DNA follows: TGCGCCAGCAGCCAAGAACCGGGGGGGTCGTGGGAGTTGGGAGAGACCCAGTACTTC. It is translated as CASSQEPGGSWELGETQYF. The rearrangement links TRBV4-1 to TRBJ2-5; 8 bases align to TRBD2. CDR1 is MGHRA, CDR2 YSYEKL, per germline. Unmatched junction bases numbered 16, after V lost 0 bases and J lost 4 bases. This CDR3 comprises 19 residues.

This clonotype was detected ten times or more. CDR3 protein: CASSLSGRDTDTQYF. CDR3 coding DNA: TGTGCCAGCAGCCTAAGCGGGAGGGATACAGATACGCAGTATTTT. J is TRBJ2-3 and V is TRBV4-2; 10 bases fit TRBD2. The junction had 4 bases not matched to a gene; V was cut back by 4 bases and J by 3 bases. Germline lookup yields CDR1 LGHNA and CDR2 YNFKEQ. The CDR3 is 15 amino acids.

This clonotype was detected ten times or more. V usage is TRBV6-5 and J usage is TRBJ2-7; TRBD1 matches at 8 bases. The germline CDR1 and CDR2 sequences are MNHEY and SVGAGI. V was clipped by 4 bases and J by 4 bases; unmatched bases: 18. The CDR3 extends over 18 amino acids. CDR3 sequence: CASSSPGRQGFALYEQYF. DNA for the CDR3: TGTGCCAGCAGTTCGCCGGGCCGACAGGGGTTCGCACTATACGAGCAGTACTTC.

Turning to this clonotype: This clone may be a read error of a much larger clone one base away. J is TRBJ2-3 and V is TRBV29-1; D possibly matches TRBD1 or TRBD2 (6 bases each). CDR1 and CDR2 (germline): SQVTM, ANQGSEA. Trimming pared 0 bases from V and 4 bases from J, leaving 17 bases between. The CDR3 consists of 16 residues. CDR3 protein: CSVEDRLGGGSDTQYF. The DNA of the CDR3 is TGCAGCGTTGAAGACCGGCTAGGAGGGGGGTCAGATACGCAGTATTTT.

The chain combines TRBV5-4 with TRBJ1-2, with a possible D match to TRBD1 (5 bases). V lost 2 bases to trimming and J lost 4 bases, with 9 bases between them. Germline-derived CDR1 and CDR2 are SGHNT and YYREEE (reference sequence). The CDR3 totals 13 residues. The CDR3 DNA is TGTGCCAGCAGCTTCTCCGGGACCTATGGCTACACCTTC. Residues: CASSFSGTYGYTF.

This clonotype was detected many times. The chain couples TRBV12-3 or TRBV12-4 to TRBJ2-2; D is undetermined. The CDR3 extends over 13 amino acids. With 2 bases removed from V and 5 bases from J, the gap between germline ends came to 6 bases. The CDR3 nucleotides read TGTGCCAGCAGTTTAAGGGTTACCGGGGAGCTGTTTTTT. It is translated as CASSLRVTGELFF.

This clonotype was counted ten times or more. The chain has TRBV27 and TRBJ2-7; possibly TRBD1 or TRBD2 for D (5 bases each). Germline V CDR1 and CDR2: MNHEY, SMNVEV (reference sequence). This CDR3 has 14 amino acids. V was clipped by 6 bases and J by 3 bases, with 15 bases between them. The CDR3 sequence is CASSRRDGGYEQYF. For the CDR3, the DNA is TGTGCCAGCAGCCGACGGGACGGCGGCTACGAGCAGTACTTC.

V gene TRBV7-9 combines with J gene TRBJ2-3, with D hard to call. V dropped 2 bases and J dropped 2 bases, with 11 bases sitting between them. This CDR3 is built from 15 residues. Germline V gives CDR1 SEHNR, CDR2 FQNEAQ (reference sequence). CDR3 sequence reads: CASSLSEQTTDTQYF. The CDR3 nucleotides read TGTGCCAGCAGCTTATCCGAACAGACCACAGATACGCAGTATTTT.

The chain joins TRBV25-1 to TRBJ2-2; the D is unclear. V was pared by 2 bases and J by 5 bases, with 33 bases between. Germline values: CDR1 MGHDK, CDR2 SYGVNS. The CDR3 contains 22 residues. The CDR3: CASSEQPGIHSEQVLQTGELFF. Here the CDR3 DNA reads TGTGCCAGCAGTGAACAGCCCGGAATACACAGCGAGCAGGTCCTACAAACCGGGGAGCTGTTTTTT.

This clonotype was seen many times. CDR3 amino acids: CSAMPGVHEQYF. The CDR3 DNA reads as TGCAGTGCCATGCCTGGGGTCCACGAGCAGTACTTC. The chain recombines TRBV20-1 with TRBJ2-7; D not resolved. The length of the CDR3 is 12 residues. V was cut by 6 bases and J by 5 bases, with 14 bases left in between. From germline, CDR1 is DFQATT and CDR2 SNEGSKA (reference sequence).

This clonotype was recorded at least ten times. The chain is built from TRBV6-5 and TRBJ2-5; D not resolved. Germline V gives CDR1 MNHEY, CDR2 SVGAGI. This CDR3 has 15 residues. V lost 0 bases and J 4 bases, leaving 12 bases between the germline ends. CDR3 loop: CASSYSKYGSETQYF. The DNA of the CDR3 is TGTGCCAGCAGTTACTCGAAATATGGGTCAGAGACCCAGTACTTC.

A note on this clonotype: A much larger clonotype is one base distant, so this may be a read error. The chain is built from TRBV6-2 or TRBV6-3 and TRBJ2-3; D perhaps matches TRBD2 (5 bases). The CDR3 totals 15 residues. Germline lookup yields CDR1 MNHEY and CDR2 SVGEGT. V lost 5 bases to trimming and J lost 1 base, with 13 bases between them. The CDR3 loop reads CASSLRGAGTDTQYF. Written as DNA, the CDR3 is TGTGCCAGCAGTCTTCGGGGAGCGGGCACAGATACGCAGTATTTT.

This clonotype was detected many times. CDR3 amino acids: CASSLERVAGELFF. The CDR3 DNA sequence: TGTGCCAGCAGCTTAGAACGGGTGGCCGGGGAGCTGTTTTTT. The chain has TRBV7-2 and TRBJ2-2; D gene unclear. The CDR3 covers 14 residues. In germline, CDR1 is SGHTA, CDR2 FQGNSA. Deletions cut 1 base from V and 6 bases from J, with 9 bases between.

Only a few counts were recorded for this clonotype. V is TRBV6-5 and J is TRBJ2-7, with D possibly TRBD1 on 6 matching bases. The CDR3 runs 15 residues. The V gene lost 3 bases and the J gene lost 6 bases, with 18 bases spanning the gap. CDR1 MNHEY and CDR2 SVGAGI come from the germline V gene. The CDR3 DNA is TGTGCCAGCAGTTATTCGGAACTGTCCAGGGGCGAGCAGTACTTC. Protein: CASSYSELSRGEQYF.

In its sample, this clonotype was seen many times. The CDR3 sequence: CASSALAANYNEQFF. The CDR3 region has the DNA TGTGCCAGCAGTGCCCTAGCGGCAAATTACAATGAGCAGTTCTTC. The rearrangement joins TRBV6-1 to TRBJ2-1; 7 nucleotides match TRBD2. The length of the CDR3 is 15 residues. From germline, CDR1 is MNHNS and CDR2 SASEGT. Unmatched junction bases numbered 7, after V lost 4 bases and J lost 4 bases.

This clonotype was seen a few times. This sequence joins TRBV20-1 and TRBJ2-1, with 8 bases lining up with TRBD2. CDR3 length: 15 residues. Germline-derived CDR1 and CDR2 are DFQATT and SNEGSKA (reference sequence). V shed 3 bases and J 4 bases; nucleotides not matched to a gene: 8. The CDR3 here is CSASSGTSYYNEQFF. CDR3 in DNA: TGCAGTGCTAGTAGCGGGACTAGTTATTACAATGAGCAGTTCTTC.

This clonotype was counted between two and nine times. J is TRBJ1-6 and V is TRBV12-3 or TRBV12-4; possible D gene TRBD1, 5 bases. CDR3 length: 13 residues. Trimming took off 3 bases at V and 6 bases at J, with 6 bases between the two ends. The CDR3 here is CASSFRVNSPLHF. CDR3 coding DNA: TGTGCCAGCAGTTTCAGGGTTAATTCACCCCTCCACTTT.

There are many counts of this clonotype. The chain uses TRBV7-2 and TRBJ2-3; 10 positions match TRBD1. The CDR3 is 16 residues long. J gave up 1 base and V 4 bases, and 5 bases lay outside the gene matches. Germline values: CDR1 SGHTA, CDR2 FQGNSA. This chain's CDR3 is CASSYLGTGGTDTQYF. The CDR3 bases are TGTGCCAGCAGCTATCTAGGGACAGGGGGCACAGATACGCAGTATTTT.

The chain recombines TRBV20-1 with TRBJ2-7; D is possibly TRBD2 (7 bases). In germline, CDR1 is DFQATT, CDR2 SNEGSKA (reference sequence). Trimming stripped 4 bases from V and 2 bases from J, with 18 bases between. The CDR3 runs to 15 residues. The CDR3 DNA follows: TGCAGTGCTACTTCCCCTCGGGGGGCCCCCTACGAGCAGTACTTC. Its protein is CSATSPRGAPYEQYF.

This clonotype has ten or more counts. The rearrangement links TRBV4-1 to TRBJ2-5; TRBD2 aligns across 9 bases. Germline trimming cut 0 bases from V and 2 bases from J; bases unmatched to any gene: 4. CDR1 is MGHRA, CDR2 YSYEKL, per germline. This CDR3 is built from 16 residues. The CDR3 protein is CASSQDWTSEQETQYF. The CDR3 DNA reads as TGCGCCAGCAGCCAAGACTGGACTAGCGAACAAGAGACCCAGTACTTC.

The table lists this clonotype with a few counts. J is TRBJ2-7 and V is TRBV25-1; D possibly corresponds to TRBD2 (6 bases). Germline CDR1 reads MGHDK; CDR2 reads SYGVNS. V was pared by 2 bases and J by 3 bases, with 14 bases between. This CDR3 spans 15 amino acids. In DNA, the CDR3 is TGTGCCAGCAGTGAACTATCGGTGGGGGGCTACGAGCAGTACTTC. It yields the protein CASSELSVGGYEQYF.

The table lists this clonotype with many counts. This rearrangement joins TRBV28 to TRBJ2-5; 9 bases agree with TRBD1. The V gene end was trimmed by 3 bases and the J gene end by 1 base; junction bases not matched to a gene: 6. The CDR3 runs 16 residues. Germline assignment: CDR1 MDHEN and CDR2 SYDVKM. CDR3 DNA: TGTGCCAGCAGTTTGCTGGGACAGGGTGGCCAAGAGACCCAGTACTTC. It codes for CASSLLGQGGQETQYF.